This TCR beta chain was recorded in a study of blood T cell repertoires in COVID-19. Study-level background: The study drew acute and convalescent COVID-19 samples from the United States, Italy and Spain.

Original processing notes: Reference gene primers were amplified, and this amplification served to estimate nucleated cell counts. Some clones are missing from TCRdb's copy, which holds only in-frame ones; the method was immunoSEQ multiplex PCR. For V, J and clone size, that table is used; D and trimming come from the DNA. This table holds about 76,000 clones, 75% to 85% found once. Sequencing was performed on peripheral blood. The sequence derives from a human donor in a cohort sampled during active COVID-19.

In nucleotides, the CDR3 is TGTGCCAGCTCACAAACAGGGGCCATGAACACTGAAGCTTTCTTT. Protein sequence: CASSQTGAMNTEAFF. The V gene is TRBV18, the J gene TRBJ1-1; 7 nucleotides match TRBD1. CDR1 is KGHSH, CDR2 LQKENI, per germline. The CDR3 is 15 amino acids. V shed 4 bases, J shed 0 bases, and the junction held 5 bases outside the gene matches.